This T cell receptor beta chain was obtained from a study of shared clonotypes between healthy human individuals. Turning to the study itself: Aged between 18 and 49, the donors were a couple of women and three men. Per donor, three plates held CD4 naive cells, three held CD4 memory, two held CD8 naive and one held CD8 memory.

The CDR3 contains 15 residues. The V and J ends lost 3 bases and 5 bases, in that order; junction bases with no gene match: 9. Germline V gene lookup returns CDR1 SGHDT and CDR2 YYEEEE. Into CD45RA+ naive and CD45RA-negative memory subsets, the CD4+ cells were split. Study-level findings and limits: Sorted-subset samples were not fully sequenced, rarefaction indicated.

Only one count was recorded for this clone. The antigen remains unidentified. Generated by immunoSEQ multiplex PCR, the TCRdb table keeps only in-frame clones and is missing some. The sample shows fewer than 1.4 million clones, about four fifths of them seen only once. The chain is built from TRBV5-6 and TRBJ1-2; TRBD1 agrees at 8 bases. This TCR came from a man between 18 and 29 years old in good health. Some clones in this sample may be carry-over from other donors' samples. The sequenced material came from memory CD4+ T cells from PBMCs. Subset: CD45RA-negative fraction. CDR3 in DNA: TGTGCCAGCAGCTCCGGGACAGGTGTTCGATATGGCTACACCTTC. Amino acid sequence: CASSSGTGVRYGYTF.